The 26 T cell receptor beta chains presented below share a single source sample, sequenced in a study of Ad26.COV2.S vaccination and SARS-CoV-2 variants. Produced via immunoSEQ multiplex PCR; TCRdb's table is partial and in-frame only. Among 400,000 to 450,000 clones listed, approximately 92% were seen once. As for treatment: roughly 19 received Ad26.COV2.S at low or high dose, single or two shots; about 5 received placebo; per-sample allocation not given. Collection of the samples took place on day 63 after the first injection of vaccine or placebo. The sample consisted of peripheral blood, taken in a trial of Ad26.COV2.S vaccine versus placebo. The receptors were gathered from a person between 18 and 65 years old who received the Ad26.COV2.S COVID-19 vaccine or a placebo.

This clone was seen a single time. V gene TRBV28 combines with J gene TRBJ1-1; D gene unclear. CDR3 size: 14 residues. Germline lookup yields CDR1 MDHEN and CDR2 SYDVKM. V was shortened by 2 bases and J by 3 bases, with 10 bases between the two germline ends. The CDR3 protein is CASSLGFEHTEAFF. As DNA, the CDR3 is TGTGCCAGCAGTTTAGGTTTTGAGCACACTGAAGCTTTCTTT.

Written as DNA, the CDR3 is TGTGCCAGCAGTATAGGGGTCCAAGAGACCCAGTACTTC. As protein: CASSIGVQETQYF. The chain combines TRBV11-3 with TRBJ2-5; maybe TRBD1 (5 bases). Germline V gene data show CDR1 as SGHNT and CDR2 as YENEEA. Deletions cut 6 bases from V and 1 base from J, with 9 bases between. This CDR3 comprises 13 residues.

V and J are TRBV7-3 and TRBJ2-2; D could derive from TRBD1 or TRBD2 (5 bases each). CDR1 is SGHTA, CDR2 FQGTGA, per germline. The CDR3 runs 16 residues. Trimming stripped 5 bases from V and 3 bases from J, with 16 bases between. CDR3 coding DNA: TGTGCCAGCAGCAACGGGGCTAGCAGAGACACCGGGGAGCTGTTTTTT. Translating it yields CASSNGASRDTGELFF.

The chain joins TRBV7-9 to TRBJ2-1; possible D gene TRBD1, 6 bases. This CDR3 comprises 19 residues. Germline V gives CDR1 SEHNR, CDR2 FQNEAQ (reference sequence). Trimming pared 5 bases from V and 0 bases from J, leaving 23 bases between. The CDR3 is CASSVNPGQFLSSYNEQFF. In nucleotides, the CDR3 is TGTGCCAGCAGCGTCAATCCCGGACAGTTCCTTAGCTCCTACAATGAGCAGTTCTTC.

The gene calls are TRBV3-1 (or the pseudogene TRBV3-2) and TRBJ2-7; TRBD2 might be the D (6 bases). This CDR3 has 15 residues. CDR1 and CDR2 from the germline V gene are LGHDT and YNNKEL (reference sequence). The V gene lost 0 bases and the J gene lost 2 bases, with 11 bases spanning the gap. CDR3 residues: CASSQDRRGTYEQYF. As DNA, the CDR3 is TGTGCCAGCAGCCAAGATAGGCGGGGCACCTACGAGCAGTACTTC.

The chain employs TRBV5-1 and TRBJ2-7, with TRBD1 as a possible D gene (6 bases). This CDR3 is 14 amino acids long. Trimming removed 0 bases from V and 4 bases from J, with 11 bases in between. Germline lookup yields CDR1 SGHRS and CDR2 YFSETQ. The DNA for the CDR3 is TGCGCCAGCAGCTTGGAAGGACAGACTTACGAGCAGTACTTC. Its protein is CASSLEGQTYEQYF. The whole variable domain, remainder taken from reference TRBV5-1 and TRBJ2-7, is KAGVTQTPRYLIKTRGQQVTLSCSPISGHRSVSWYQQTPGQGLQFLFEYFSETQRNKGNFPGRFSGRQFSNSRSEMNVSTLELGDSALYLCASSLEGQTYEQYFGPGTRLTVT.

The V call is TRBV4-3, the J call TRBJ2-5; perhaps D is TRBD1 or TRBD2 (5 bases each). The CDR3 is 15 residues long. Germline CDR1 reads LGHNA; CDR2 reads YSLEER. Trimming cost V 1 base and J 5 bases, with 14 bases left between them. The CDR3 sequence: CASSQVFRDGETQYF. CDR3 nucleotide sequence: TGCGCCAGCAGCCAAGTCTTCAGGGACGGGGAGACCCAGTACTTC.

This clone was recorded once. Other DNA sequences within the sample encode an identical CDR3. CDR3 amino acids: CASSPTRGLNTEAFF. CDR3 coding DNA: TGTGCCAGCAGTCCCACCCGGGGGTTGAACACTGAAGCTTTCTTT. The chain links TRBV28 to TRBJ1-1; a weak D match, TRBD1 (5 bases). The CDR3 totals 15 residues. CDR1 MDHEN and CDR2 SYDVKM come from the germline V gene. Trimming took 5 bases from V and 0 from J, leaving 13 bases between them.

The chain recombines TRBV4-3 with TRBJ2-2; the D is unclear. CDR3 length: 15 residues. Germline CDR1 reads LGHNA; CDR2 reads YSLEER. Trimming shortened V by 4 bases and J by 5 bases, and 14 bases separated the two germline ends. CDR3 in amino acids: CASSPQEGVTGELFF. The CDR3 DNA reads TGCGCCAGCAGCCCTCAAGAAGGAGTTACCGGGGAGCTGTTTTTT.

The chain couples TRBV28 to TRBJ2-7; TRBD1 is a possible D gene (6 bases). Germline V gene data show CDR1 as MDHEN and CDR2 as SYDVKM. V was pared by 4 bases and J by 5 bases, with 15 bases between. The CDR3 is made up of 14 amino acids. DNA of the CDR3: TGTGCCAGCAGTTCCCGGACAGTAGGCCACGAGCAGTACTTC. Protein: CASSSRTVGHEQYF.

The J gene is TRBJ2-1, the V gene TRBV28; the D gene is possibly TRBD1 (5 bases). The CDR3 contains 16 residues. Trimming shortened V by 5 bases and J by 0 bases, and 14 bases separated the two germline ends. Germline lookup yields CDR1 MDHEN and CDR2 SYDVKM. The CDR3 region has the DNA TGTGCCAGCAGTACGTACAGGCTGAGCTCCTACAATGAGCAGTTCTTC. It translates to CASSTYRLSSYNEQFF.

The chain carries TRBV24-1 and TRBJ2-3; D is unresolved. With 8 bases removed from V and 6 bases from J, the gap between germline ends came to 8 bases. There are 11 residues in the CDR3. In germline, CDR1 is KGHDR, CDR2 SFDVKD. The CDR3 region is CATTFGDTQYF. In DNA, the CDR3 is TGTGCCACCACGTTCGGCGATACGCAGTATTTT.

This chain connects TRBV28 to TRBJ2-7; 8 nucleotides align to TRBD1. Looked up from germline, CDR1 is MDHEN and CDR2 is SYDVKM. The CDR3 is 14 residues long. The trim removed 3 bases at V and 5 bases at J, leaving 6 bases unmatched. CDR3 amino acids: CASSLQGAINEQYF. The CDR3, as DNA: TGTGCCAGCAGTTTGCAGGGGGCGATCAACGAGCAGTACTTC.

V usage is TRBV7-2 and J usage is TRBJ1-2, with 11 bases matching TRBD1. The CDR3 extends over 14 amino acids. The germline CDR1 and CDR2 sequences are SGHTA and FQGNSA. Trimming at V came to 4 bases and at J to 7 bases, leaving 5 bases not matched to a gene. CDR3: CASSYGQGAGGYTF. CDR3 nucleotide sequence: TGTGCCAGCAGCTACGGACAGGGGGCTGGTGGCTACACCTTC.

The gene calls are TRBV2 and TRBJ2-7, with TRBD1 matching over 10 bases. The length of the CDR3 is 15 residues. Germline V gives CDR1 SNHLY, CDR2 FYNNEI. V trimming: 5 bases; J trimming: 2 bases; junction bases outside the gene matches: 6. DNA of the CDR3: TGTGCCAGCAGTATGGGACAGGGGTACACCTACGAGCAGTACTTC. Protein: CASSMGQGYTYEQYF.

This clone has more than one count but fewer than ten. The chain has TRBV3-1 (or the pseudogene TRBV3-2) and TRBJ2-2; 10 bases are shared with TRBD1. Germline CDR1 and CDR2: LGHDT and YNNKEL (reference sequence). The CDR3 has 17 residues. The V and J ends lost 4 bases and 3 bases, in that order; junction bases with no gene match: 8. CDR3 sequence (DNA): TGTGCCAGCAGCCTCGGACAGGGGGTACCGGACACCGGGGAGCTGTTTTTT. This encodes CASSLGQGVPDTGELFF.

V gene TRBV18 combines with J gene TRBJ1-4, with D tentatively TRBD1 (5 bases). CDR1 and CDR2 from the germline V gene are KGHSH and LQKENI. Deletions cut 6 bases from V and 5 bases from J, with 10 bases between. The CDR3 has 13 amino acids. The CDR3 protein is CASSPQGNEKLFF. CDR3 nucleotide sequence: TGTGCCAGCTCGCCTCAGGGAAATGAAAAACTGTTTTTT.

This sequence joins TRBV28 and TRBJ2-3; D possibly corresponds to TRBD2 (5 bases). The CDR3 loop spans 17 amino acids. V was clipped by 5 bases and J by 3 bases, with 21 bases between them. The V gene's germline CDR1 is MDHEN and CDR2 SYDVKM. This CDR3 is CASSGVFRYRGTDTQYF. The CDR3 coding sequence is TGTGCCAGCAGTGGGGTCTTTAGGTATCGAGGGACAGATACGCAGTATTTT.

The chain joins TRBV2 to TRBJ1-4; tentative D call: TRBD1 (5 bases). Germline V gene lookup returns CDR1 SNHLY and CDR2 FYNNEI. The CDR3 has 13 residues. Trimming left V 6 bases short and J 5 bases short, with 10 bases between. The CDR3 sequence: CASSRDRNEKLFF. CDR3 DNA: TGTGCCAGCAGCCGTGACAGAAATGAAAAACTGTTTTTT. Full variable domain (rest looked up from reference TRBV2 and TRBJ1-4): EPEVTQTPSHQVTQMGQEVILRCVPISNHLYFYWYRQILGQKVEFLVSFYNNEISEKSEIFDDQFSVERPDGSNFTLKIRSTKLEDSAMYFCASSRDRNEKLFFGSGTQLSVL.

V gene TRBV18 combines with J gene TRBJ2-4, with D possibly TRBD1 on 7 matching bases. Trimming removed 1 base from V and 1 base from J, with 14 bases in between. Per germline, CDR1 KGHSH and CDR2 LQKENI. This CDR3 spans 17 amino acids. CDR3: CASSPLGQGGAKNIQYF. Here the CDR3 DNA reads TGTGCCAGCTCACCACTCGGTCAGGGGGGTGCCAAAAACATTCAGTACTTC. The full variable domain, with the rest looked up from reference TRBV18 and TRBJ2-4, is NAGVMQNPRHLVRRRGQEARLRCSPMKGHSHVYWYRQLPEEGLKFMVYLQKENIIDESGMPKERFSAEFPKEGPSILRIQQVVRGDSAAYFCASSPLGQGGAKNIQYFGAGTRLSVL.

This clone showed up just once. The CDR3 spells CASSLTLAGDYEQYF. CDR3 nucleotides: TGTGCCAGCAGCCTCACACTAGCGGGAGACTACGAGCAGTACTTC. The chain combines TRBV5-4 with TRBJ2-7; 11 bases match TRBD2. The V gene's germline CDR1 is SGHNT and CDR2 YYREEE (reference sequence). Germline trimming cut 4 bases from V and 3 bases from J; bases unmatched to any gene: 6. The CDR3 spans 15 residues.

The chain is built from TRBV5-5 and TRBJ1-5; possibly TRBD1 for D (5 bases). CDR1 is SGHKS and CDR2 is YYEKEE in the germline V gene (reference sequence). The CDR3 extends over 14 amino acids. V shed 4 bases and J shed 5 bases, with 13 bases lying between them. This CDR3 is CASSPQGSYQPQHF. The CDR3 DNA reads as TGTGCCAGCAGCCCCCAGGGCTCATATCAGCCCCAGCATTTT.

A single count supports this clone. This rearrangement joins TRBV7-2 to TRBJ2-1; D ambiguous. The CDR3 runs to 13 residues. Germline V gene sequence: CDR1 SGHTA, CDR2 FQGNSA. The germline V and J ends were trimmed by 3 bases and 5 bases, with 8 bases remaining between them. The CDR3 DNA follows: TGTGCCAGCAGCTTTAATAGGGACAATGAGCAGTTCTTC. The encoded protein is CASSFNRDNEQFF. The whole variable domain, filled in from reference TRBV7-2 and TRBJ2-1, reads GAGVSQSPSNKVTEKGKDVELRCDPISGHTALYWYRQSLGQGLEFLIYFQGNSAPDKSGLPSDRFSAERTGGSVSTLTIQRTQQEDSAVYLCASSFNRDNEQFFGPGTRLTVL.

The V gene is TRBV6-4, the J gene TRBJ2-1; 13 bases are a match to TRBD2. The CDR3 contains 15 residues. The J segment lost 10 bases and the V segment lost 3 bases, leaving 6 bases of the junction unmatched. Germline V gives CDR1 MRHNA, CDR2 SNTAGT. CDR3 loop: CASSELAGGPEEQFF. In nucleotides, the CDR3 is TGTGCCAGCAGTGAACTAGCGGGAGGGCCGGAGGAGCAGTTCTTC.

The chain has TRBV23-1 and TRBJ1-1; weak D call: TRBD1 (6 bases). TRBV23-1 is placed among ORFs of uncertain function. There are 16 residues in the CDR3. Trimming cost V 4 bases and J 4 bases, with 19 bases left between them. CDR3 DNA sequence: TGCGCCAGCAGTCGGAAAGTAGGGGGGCCGGTCACTGAAGCTTTCTTT. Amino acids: CASSRKVGGPVTEAFF.

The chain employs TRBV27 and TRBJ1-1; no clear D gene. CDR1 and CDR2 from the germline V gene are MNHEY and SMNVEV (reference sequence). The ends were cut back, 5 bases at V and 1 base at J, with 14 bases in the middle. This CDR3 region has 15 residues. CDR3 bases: TGTGCCAGCAGTCCAGACTTGCTGGGGAACACTGAAGCTTTCTTT. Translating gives CASSPDLLGNTEAFF.